Following are 20 T cell receptor beta chains from one sample sequenced in a study of radiotherapy plus CTLA-4 blockade in lung cancer. TCRdb's copy holds only in-frame clones and misses some; the assay was immunoSEQ multiplex PCR. The profile shows around 30,000 clones, around 70% of them singletons. The input for sequencing was peripheral blood, taken from a patient treated with radiotherapy plus ipilimumab. The receptors shown here come from a human donor with non-small cell lung cancer whose response to radiotherapy plus ipilimumab could not be evaluated.

The chain recombines TRBV9 with TRBJ1-2; D is possibly TRBD1 (5 bases). The CDR3 totals 11 residues. CDR1 and CDR2 from the germline V gene are SGDLS and YYNGEE. Between the trimmed V and J ends, which lost 3 bases and 7 bases, there was a span of 7 bases. The CDR3 nucleotides read TGTGCCAGCAGCGGCAGGGCTGGCTACACCTTC. Its translation: CASSGRAGYTF.

The rearrangement uses TRBV5-5 and TRBJ2-7, with D possibly being TRBD1 (6 bases). Deletions cut 4 bases from V and 1 base from J, with 9 bases between. Germline-derived CDR1 and CDR2 are SGHKS and YYEKEE (reference sequence). The CDR3 totals 13 residues. CDR3 DNA: TGTGCCAGCAGCAATGGACAGTCCTACGAGCAGTACTTC. Amino acids: CASSNGQSYEQYF.

This clone was seen more than once but under ten times. The CDR3 loop is CASSFRLGGGTGANVLTF. DNA of the CDR3: TGTGCCAGCAGTTTCCGCCTCGGGGGGGGCACTGGGGCCAACGTCCTGACTTTC. The genes are TRBV27 and TRBJ2-6; 8 positions match TRBD2. The CDR3 runs to 18 residues. Looked up from germline, CDR1 is MNHEY and CDR2 is SMNVEV (reference sequence). V lost 3 bases to trimming and J lost 2 bases; unmatched junction nucleotides: 9. The full variable domain, in which reference TRBV27 and TRBJ2-6 provide the parts outside the CDR3, is EAQVTQNPRYLITVTGKKLTVTCSQNMNHEYMSWYRQDPGLGLRQIYYSMNVEVTDKGDVPEGYKVSRKEKRNFPLILESPSPNQTSLYFCASSFRLGGGTGANVLTFGAGSRLTVL.

The rearrangement uses TRBV6-1 and TRBJ2-7; D is ambiguous. V dropped 2 bases and J dropped 10 bases, with 15 bases sitting between them. The germline gives CDR1 MNHNS, CDR2 SASEGT. This CDR3 has 13 residues. The CDR3 DNA is TGTGCCAGCAGTGAAACGGTCGATGTTGCCCAGTACTTC. Its protein product is CASSETVDVAQYF.

V is TRBV6-5 and J is TRBJ2-7, with D maybe TRBD2 (5 bases). In germline, CDR1 is MNHEY, CDR2 SVGAGI. V lost 4 bases to trimming and J lost 6 bases, with 19 bases between them. CDR3 length: 15 residues. This chain's CDR3 is CASSSGRGRSPEQYF. CDR3 nucleotide sequence: TGTGCCAGCAGTTCTGGACGGGGTCGAAGCCCCGAGCAGTACTTC.

This chain links TRBV5-1 with TRBJ2-7, with 10 bases aligning to TRBD2. V dropped 4 bases and J dropped 4; count of bases not matched to a gene: 2. The CDR3 has 13 amino acids. Per the germline V gene, CDR1 is SGHRS and CDR2 is YFSETQ. The CDR3: CASSRTSGYEQYF. The CDR3 DNA is TGCGCCAGCAGCCGGACTAGCGGATACGAGCAGTACTTC. Full variable domain (missing parts from reference TRBV5-1 and TRBJ2-7): KAGVTQTPRYLIKTRGQQVTLSCSPISGHRSVSWYQQTPGQGLQFLFEYFSETQRNKGNFPGRFSGRQFSNSRSEMNVSTLELGDSALYLCASSRTSGYEQYFGPGTRLTVT.

The V and J genes are TRBV29-1 and TRBJ2-1; D is perhaps TRBD2 (6 bases). The CDR3 has 15 amino acids. Trimming took off 3 bases at V and 5 bases at J, with 17 bases between the two ends. Germline values: CDR1 SQVTM, CDR2 ANQGSEA. CDR3 in DNA: TGCAGCGTTGATCGGGACTCCAATCTCCACAATGAGCAGTTCTTC. Its translation: CSVDRDSNLHNEQFF.

The V call is TRBV7-3, the J call TRBJ2-5; 7 positions match TRBD1. The CDR3 runs to 14 residues. Germline CDR1 reads SGHTA; CDR2 reads FQGTGA. V was pared by 2 bases and J by 5 bases, with 5 bases of the junction left unmatched. This chain's CDR3 is CASSLQGVGETQYF. The CDR3 nucleotides read TGTGCCAGCAGCTTACAGGGGGTGGGCGAGACCCAGTACTTC.

The rearrangement uses TRBV4-2 and TRBJ2-7; 13 bases agree with TRBD2. This CDR3 is built from 16 residues. Unmatched junction bases numbered 8, after V lost 4 bases and J lost 5 bases. CDR1 and CDR2 (germline): LGHNA, YNFKEQ. CDR3 amino acids: CASSRTSGRAANEQYF. CDR3 DNA sequence: TGTGCCAGCAGCCGAACTAGCGGGAGGGCCGCGAACGAGCAGTACTTC.

CDR3 in amino acids: CASSWTSGRGGETQYF. CDR3 nucleotides: TGCGCCAGCAGCTGGACTAGCGGGAGGGGTGGAGAGACCCAGTACTTC. V gene TRBV5-1 combines with J gene TRBJ2-5; 15 bases map to TRBD2. This CDR3 contains 16 residues. The germline gives CDR1 SGHRS, CDR2 YFSETQ. V trimming: 3 bases; J trimming: 4 bases; junction bases outside the gene matches: 4.

This clone has just one count. The chain uses TRBV7-2 and TRBJ2-5, with D maybe TRBD2 (7 bases). The germline V gene encodes CDR1 SGHTA and CDR2 FQGNSA. With 8 bases removed from V and 2 bases from J, the gap between germline ends came to 18 bases. The CDR3 length is 15 residues. CDR3 protein: CASARGGGGQETQYF. The CDR3, as DNA: TGTGCCAGCGCCCGGGGAGGGGGAGGGCAAGAGACCCAGTACTTC.

This clone was observed a single time. The chain combines TRBV5-1 with TRBJ2-1, with 13 nucleotides matching TRBD2. V trimming: 3 bases; J trimming: 1 base; junction bases outside the gene matches: 7. CDR3 size: 18 residues. The germline V gene has CDR1 SGHRS and CDR2 YFSETQ. The CDR3 coding sequence is TGCGCCAGCAGCTCCGGACTAGCGGGAGATACTTCCTACAATGAGCAGTTCTTC. It is translated as CASSSGLAGDTSYNEQFF.

In DNA, the CDR3 is TGTGCCAGCAGTACTACAGGGCTAAGTGAAGCTTTCTTT. Translating it yields CASSTTGLSEAFF. The J gene is TRBJ1-1, the V gene TRBV25-1; D is perhaps TRBD1 (6 bases). V was trimmed by 5 bases and J by 7 bases, leaving 14 bases between them. The germline V gene encodes CDR1 MGHDK and CDR2 SYGVNS. The CDR3 consists of 13 residues. The full variable domain, in which reference TRBV25-1 and TRBJ1-1 provide the parts outside the CDR3, is EADIYQTPRYLVIGTGKKITLECSQTMGHDKMYWYQQDPGMELHLIHYSYGVNSTEKGDLSSESTVSRIRTEHFPLTLESARPSHTSQYLCASSTTGLSEAFFGQGTRLTVV.

The chain links TRBV10-3 to TRBJ2-5, with 10 bases aligning to TRBD2. The CDR3 has 18 amino acids. Trimming at V came to 4 bases and at J to 4 bases, leaving 15 bases not matched to a gene. Germline V gives CDR1 ENHRY, CDR2 SYGVKD. The CDR3 DNA sequence: TGTGCCATCAGTGGGTCGGCTAGCGGGAGACTGAGGAGAGAGACCCAGTACTTC. Translation: CAISGSASGRLRRETQYF.

The genes are TRBV29-1 and TRBJ2-5, with TRBD1 as a possible D gene (5 bases). CDR1 and CDR2 (germline): SQVTM, ANQGSEA. This CDR3 has 12 amino acids. Trimming left V 6 bases short and J 5 bases short, with 13 bases between. In DNA form, the CDR3 reads TGCAGCGTGGTAGCAGGGAAGGAGACCCAGTACTTC. Protein sequence: CSVVAGKETQYF.

The J gene is TRBJ2-7, the V gene TRBV9; 8 bases align to TRBD1. Germline V gene data show CDR1 as SGDLS and CDR2 as YYNGEE. The CDR3 is made up of 14 amino acids. V gave up 4 bases and J gave up 5 bases; unmatched junction bases: 8. CDR3 coding DNA: TGTGCCAGCAGCTCAAGGACAGGGAGCAACGAGCAGTACTTC. Protein product: CASSSRTGSNEQYF.

This clone is classed as medium-sized. The chain links TRBV29-1 to TRBJ2-7; 13 bases fit TRBD2. The CDR3 runs 15 residues. V shed 4 bases, J shed 3 bases, and the junction held 6 bases outside the gene matches. The germline gives CDR1 SQVTM, CDR2 ANQGSEA. CDR3 DNA: TGCAGCGTTGGGACTAGCGGGAGCGGGGGCTACGAGCAGTACTTC. It is translated as CSVGTSGSGGYEQYF.

V and J are TRBV7-2 and TRBJ2-3; 11 positions agree with TRBD2. CDR3 length: 15 amino acids. Germline V gene sequence: CDR1 SGHTA, CDR2 FQGNSA. The V gene end was trimmed by 2 bases and the J gene end by 5 bases; junction bases not matched to a gene: 3. The CDR3 sequence: CASSLNGLAGDTQYF. The CDR3 DNA reads TGTGCCAGCAGCTTAAACGGACTAGCGGGAGATACGCAGTATTTT.

The V and J genes are TRBV7-9 and TRBJ1-2; TRBD1 aligns across 8 bases. The CDR3 covers 14 residues. V lost 5 bases, J lost 1 base, and 3 bases stayed unmatched. Germline V lookup: CDR1 SEHNR, CDR2 FQNEAQ (reference sequence). The CDR3 sequence is CASSPGQGNYGYTF. Written as DNA, the CDR3 is TGTGCCAGCAGCCCCGGACAGGGTAACTATGGCTACACCTTC.

The V gene is TRBV30, the J gene TRBJ2-5; 8 bases map to TRBD1. Germline-derived CDR1 and CDR2 are GTSNPN and SVGIG (reference sequence). J lost 6 bases, V lost 2 bases, and 14 bases had no gene match. The CDR3 has 16 residues. CDR3 residues: CAWSPGRSGGGQTQYF. The CDR3 DNA reads as TGTGCCTGGAGTCCGGGGAGGTCAGGGGGCGGTCAGACCCAGTACTTC.